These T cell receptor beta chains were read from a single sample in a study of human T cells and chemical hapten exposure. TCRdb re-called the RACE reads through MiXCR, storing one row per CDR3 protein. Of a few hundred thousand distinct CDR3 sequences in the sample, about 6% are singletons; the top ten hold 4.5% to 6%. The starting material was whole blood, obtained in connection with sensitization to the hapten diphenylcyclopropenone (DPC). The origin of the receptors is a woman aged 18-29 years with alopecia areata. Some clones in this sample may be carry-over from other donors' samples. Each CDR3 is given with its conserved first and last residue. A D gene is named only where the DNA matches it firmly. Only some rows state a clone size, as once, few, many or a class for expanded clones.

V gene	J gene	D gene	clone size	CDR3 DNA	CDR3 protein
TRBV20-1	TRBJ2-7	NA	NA	TGCAGTGCTCCGGACAGTTTGAACGAGCAGTACTTC	CSAPDSLNEQYF
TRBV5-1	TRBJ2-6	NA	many	TGCGCCAGCAGCTTTGGCCTGACAGTTCGCTCTGGGGCCAACGTCCTGACTTTC	CASSFGLTVRSGANVLTF
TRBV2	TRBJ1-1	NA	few	TGTGCCAGCAGTGTCCGGGGGCAAGGTTTCTTT	CASSVRGQGFF
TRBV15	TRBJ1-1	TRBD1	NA	TGTGCCACCAGCAGAGATTACGACAGGGCGAACACTGAAGCTTTCTTT	CATSRDYDRANTEAFF
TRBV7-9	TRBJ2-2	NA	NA	TGTGCCAGCAGCCGGATAGGACAGTTGAACACCGGGGAGCTGTTTTTT	CASSRIGQLNTGELFF
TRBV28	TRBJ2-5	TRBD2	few	TGTGCCAGCAGTTTTCCTAGCGGGGGGGAAGAGACCCAGTACTTC	CASSFPSGGEETQYF
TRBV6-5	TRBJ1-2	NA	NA	TGTGCCAGCAGTTACTCGACTGGACAGTACTATGGCTACACCTTC	CASSYSTGQYYGYTF
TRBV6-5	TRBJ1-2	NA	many	TGTGCCAGCAGTTACGGGACCCACAACAGATATGGCTACACCTTC	CASSYGTHNRYGYTF
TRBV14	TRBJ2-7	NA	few	TGTGCCAGCAGCCAAGCCGGACCCAGGGGCCCCTACGAGCAGTACTTC	CASSQAGPRGPYEQYF
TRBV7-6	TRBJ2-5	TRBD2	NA	TGTGCCAGCACCCTACTCCTTAGGACTAGCGGCCAAGAGACCCAGTACTTC	CASTLLLRTSGQETQYF
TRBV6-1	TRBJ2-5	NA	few	TGTGCCAGCAGTGAAGCTACAGGCCTGGCCCTTCAAGAGACCCAGTACTTC	CASSEATGLALQETQYF
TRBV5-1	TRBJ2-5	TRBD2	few	TGCGCCAGCAGCCCGGGGACTAATCAAGAGACCCAGTACTTC	CASSPGTNQETQYF
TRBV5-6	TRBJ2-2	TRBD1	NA	TGTGCCAGCAGCTTGCTTTCAGGACAGGGAAACACCGGGGAGCTGTTTTTT	CASSLLSGQGNTGELFF
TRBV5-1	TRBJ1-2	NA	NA	TGCGCCAGCAGCTTGGAGAGGGCTATCAACTATGGCTACACCTTC	CASSLERAINYGYTF
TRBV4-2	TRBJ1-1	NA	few	TGTGCCAGCAGCCAATCGACCAGGGTGACTGAAGCTTTCTTT	CASSQSTRVTEAFF
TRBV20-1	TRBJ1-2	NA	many	TGCAGTGCTATATTTGAGGGGTATGGCTACACCTTC	CSAIFEGYGYTF
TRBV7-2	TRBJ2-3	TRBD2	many	TGTGCCAGCAGCTGGACTAGCGGGGGCACGCCAGATACGCAGTATTTT	CASSWTSGGTPDTQYF
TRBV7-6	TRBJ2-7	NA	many	TGTGCCAGCAGCCTCCAGGGACACGAGCAGTACTTC	CASSLQGHEQYF
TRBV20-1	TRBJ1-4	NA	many	TGCAGTGCACTTGAAGGAGTAGGCGAAAAACTGTTTTTT	CSALEGVGEKLFF
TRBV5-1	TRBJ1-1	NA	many	TGCGCCAGCAGCTTGGCGGGCTCGGGAGGGACTGAAGCTTTCTTT	CASSLAGSGGTEAFF
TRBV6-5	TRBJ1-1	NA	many	TGTGCCAGCAGTCGCCGGTCCATGAACACTGAAGCTTTCTTT	CASSRRSMNTEAFF
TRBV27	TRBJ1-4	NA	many	TGTGCCAGCAGTCCGCAGACAGGCTTTAATGAAAAACTGTTTTTT	CASSPQTGFNEKLFF
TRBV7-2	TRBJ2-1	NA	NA	TGTGCCAGCAGCTTAGAGGCGGGAGAGCAGTTCTTC	CASSLEAGEQFF
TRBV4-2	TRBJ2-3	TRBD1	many	TGTGCCAGCAGCCAAGATTGGGGACAGGGAGGAGATACGCAGTATTTT	CASSQDWGQGGDTQYF
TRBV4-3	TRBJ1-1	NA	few	TGCGCCAGCAGCAAACTGGCCCACCGGGGGACTGAAGCTTTCTTT	CASSKLAHRGTEAFF
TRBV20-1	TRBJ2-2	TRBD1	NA	TGCAGTGCTGGATGGGACAGGGAGGCCGGGGAGCTGTTTTTT	CSAGWDREAGELFF
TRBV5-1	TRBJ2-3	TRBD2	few	TGCGCCAGCAGCCCCCAGGCTAGCGGGGCGACCCATACGCAGTATTTT	CASSPQASGATHTQYF
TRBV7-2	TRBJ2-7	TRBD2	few	TGTGCCAGCAGCTTTCAGCGGGACTACGAGCAGTACTTC	CASSFQRDYEQYF
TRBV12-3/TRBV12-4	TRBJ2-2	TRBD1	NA	TGTGCCAGCAGCCGGGGACAGGGAGCCCAGGGGGAGAACACCGGGGAGCTGTTTTTT	CASSRGQGAQGENTGELFF
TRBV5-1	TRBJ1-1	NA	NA	TGCGCCAGCAGCCTTGGAGCGGGGGGCGAAAACACTGAAGCTTTCTTT	CASSLGAGGENTEAFF
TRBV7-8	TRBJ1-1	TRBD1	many	TGTGCCAGCAGCTTAGCGGCGGGACAGGGCGGAAGAGCTTTCTTT	CASSLAAGQGGRAFF
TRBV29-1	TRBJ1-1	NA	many	TGCAGCGTTGAAGGGCAGGGGTTTACTTTCTTT	CSVEGQGFTFF
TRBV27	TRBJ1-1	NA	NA	TGTGCCAGCAGATGGGGTGGTGAAGCTTTCTTT	CASRWGGEAFF
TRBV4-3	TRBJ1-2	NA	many	TGCGCCAGCAGCCAAGATAAGGGCAGTTACTATGGCTACACCTTC	CASSQDKGSYYGYTF
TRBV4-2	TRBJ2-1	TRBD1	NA	TGTGCCAGCAGCCAGACAGGGGCGAACAATGAGCAGTTCTTC	CASSQTGANNEQFF
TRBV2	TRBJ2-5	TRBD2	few	TGTGCCAGCAGACGGGACTACGAGTACCAAGAGACCCAGTACTTC	CASRRDYEYQETQYF
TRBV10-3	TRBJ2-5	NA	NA	TGTGCCATCAGTGAGTCAATTGTAGGGGAGACCCAGTACTTC	CAISESIVGETQYF
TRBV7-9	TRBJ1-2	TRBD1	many	TGTGCCAGCAGCTGGAGATGGACAGGGGTGGTTTCTAACTATGGCTACACCTTC	CASSWRWTGVVSNYGYTF
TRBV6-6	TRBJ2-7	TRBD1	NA	TGTGCCAGCAGTTACCCACAGGGGCCCCACGAGCAGTACTTC	CASSYPQGPHEQYF
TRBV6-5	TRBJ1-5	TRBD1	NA	TGTGCCAGCAGTTTTTCCCGGACAGGGGAGGGTAATCAGCCCCAGCATTTT	CASSFSRTGEGNQPQHF